A selection of T cell receptor beta chains follows, all from one sample in a study of T cell repertoires in cytomegalovirus infection. These receptors are not linked to any known antigen. TCRdb recomputed calls from the reads with MiXCR, one row per CDR3 protein. The sample lists around 55,000 distinct CDR3 sequences; around a fifth were seen once. Sequences were derived from CD8+ T cells from cultured PBMCs, sampled from culture after CMV antigen stimulation. All receptors come from a human donor in good health (CMV status not recorded). Some clones in this sample may be carry-over from other donors' samples. Each CDR3 is given with its conserved first and last residue.

>TRBV7-9|TRBJ1-6
CASSLFGQGGSPLHF
>TRBV7-2|TRBJ2-7
CASSSRTTGVNSYEQYF
>TRBV7-2|TRBJ2-5
CASSLDSETQYF
>TRBV28|TRBJ2-7
CASRIATGPLEQYF
>TRBV5-4|TRBJ2-2
CASSYREIRGELFF
>TRBV7-8|TRBJ1-5
CASSLARTGNQPQHF
>TRBV4-3|TRBJ1-1
CASSQERGRGEAFF
>TRBV7-8|TRBJ2-7
CASSTRTGFDEQYF
>TRBV12-3/TRBV12-4|TRBJ2-1
CASSPTGSSYNEQFF
>TRBV11-2|TRBJ2-5
CASSLWETTHTRTETQYF
>TRBV20-1|TRBJ2-7
CSAPGQGVSYEQYF
>TRBV11-2|TRBJ2-7
CASSLELPDEQYF
>TRBV27|TRBJ1-6
CASSSRETSPLHF
>TRBV5-5|TRBJ1-2
CASSLGAGVGYTF
>TRBV6-2/TRBV6-3|TRBJ2-5
CASSLSRILEAETQYF
>TRBV6-6|TRBJ1-6
CASRQSAAPSSYNSPLHF
>TRBV7-6|TRBJ2-7
CASSLEETSSYEQYF